A single T cell receptor beta chain is shown here with its context. CDR1 and CDR2 (germline): SEHNR, FQNEAQ (reference sequence). CDR3 length: 11 residues. V was trimmed by 5 bases and J by 7 bases, leaving 8 bases between them. This entry belongs to a study of blood T cell repertoires in COVID-19. Study-wide context: Specimens from acute and convalescent COVID-19 originated in the United States, Italy and Spain. The cDNA or gDNA used as material had been derived from T cells, B-cell-depleted T cells, or PBMCs.

Authors' data handling: The authors estimated nucleated cell counts from reference gene primer amplification. The assay was immunoSEQ multiplex PCR, and TCRdb's table has in-frame clones only and misses some. Clonal size and the V and J genes are those of that table, whereas D and trimming came from the DNA. The sample lists about 170,000 clones; about 86% were seen once. This sequence joins TRBV7-9 and TRBJ1-1; no clear D gene. The origin of this receptor is a human donor with acute or convalescent COVID-19. The donor label of this sample is uncertain. The sample comprised peripheral blood. The CDR3 DNA reads as TGTGCCAGCAGCCGATTAGTTGAAGCTTTCTTT. Protein product: CASSRLVEAFF. Full variable domain (missing parts from reference TRBV7-9 and TRBJ1-1): DTGVSQNPRHKITKRGQNVTFRCDPISEHNRLYWYRQTLGQGPEFLTYFQNEAQLEKSRLLSDRFSAERPKGSFSTLEIQRTEQGDSAMYLCASSRLVEAFFGQGTRLTVV.